The TCR beta chain described here comes from a study of T cells in Graves' hyperthyroidism and ophthalmopathy. Study context: Peripheral blood was secured at the point of initial diagnosis, before any treatment. Findings and limits, study-wide: Blood samples included most of the expanded thyroid clonotypes exceeding 0.001. Stable hyperthyroidism was separated from ophthalmopathy by a model based on 13 V-J features.

The PBMCs were sourced from fresh peripheral blood (more than 8.5 ml). This clonotype was recorded a few times. Its antigen is undetermined. Researchers amplified the TCR beta CDR3 regions from RNA transcripts. When the TCR CDR3 underwent first-round RT-PCR, the HTBI primer set was used. TCRdb called the multiplex PCR reads again in MiXCR, with one record for every CDR3 protein. The data contain about 600,000 distinct CDR3 sequences, about 15% of them singletons. This TCR was sampled from a woman in her 50s with Graves' ophthalmopathy. What was sequenced was blood.

CDR3 bases: TGTGCCAGCAGTTTTTTGGCATCAAGGGGTTCACCCCTCCACTTT. Amino acid sequence: CASSFLASRGSPLHF. The gene calls are TRBV12-3 or TRBV12-4 and TRBJ1-6; a weak D match, TRBD1 (5 bases). CDR3 length: 15 amino acids. V was pared by 3 bases and J by 9 bases, with 15 bases between.